Sequencing of this T cell receptor (beta chain) was carried out in a study of T cell responses to AZD1222 COVID-19 vaccine. Study at large: Pooled in the analysis were second doses at about 4 or about 12 weeks.

V lost 5 bases and J lost 7, with 6 bases in between. Germline CDR1 reads SEHNR; CDR2 reads FQNEAQ (reference sequence). The CDR3 extends over 12 amino acids. Profiled with immunoSEQ multiplex PCR; TCRdb holds only in-frame clones, not every one. Seen here are 150,000 to 200,000 clones, approximately 90% observed once, and the top ten hold around 6.4%. Regarding the study as a whole: Reportedly, nearly half of unique spike TCRs recognized epitopes outside B.1.351/B.1.1.7 mutations. Spike-specific TCR breadth and depth rose after two AZD1222 doses. Donors, mostly white British, included more females; clonal diversity was possibly underestimated.

In the case of this clone: Antigen specificity is unknown.

Specimen: peripheral blood, collected on day 0 of AZD1222 vaccination. The receptor's source is an adult in good health. V and J are TRBV7-9 and TRBJ1-6; D call uncertain. The CDR3 DNA reads as TGTGCCAGCAGCACGGACAATTCACCCCTCCACTTT. Its translation: CASSTDNSPLHF.